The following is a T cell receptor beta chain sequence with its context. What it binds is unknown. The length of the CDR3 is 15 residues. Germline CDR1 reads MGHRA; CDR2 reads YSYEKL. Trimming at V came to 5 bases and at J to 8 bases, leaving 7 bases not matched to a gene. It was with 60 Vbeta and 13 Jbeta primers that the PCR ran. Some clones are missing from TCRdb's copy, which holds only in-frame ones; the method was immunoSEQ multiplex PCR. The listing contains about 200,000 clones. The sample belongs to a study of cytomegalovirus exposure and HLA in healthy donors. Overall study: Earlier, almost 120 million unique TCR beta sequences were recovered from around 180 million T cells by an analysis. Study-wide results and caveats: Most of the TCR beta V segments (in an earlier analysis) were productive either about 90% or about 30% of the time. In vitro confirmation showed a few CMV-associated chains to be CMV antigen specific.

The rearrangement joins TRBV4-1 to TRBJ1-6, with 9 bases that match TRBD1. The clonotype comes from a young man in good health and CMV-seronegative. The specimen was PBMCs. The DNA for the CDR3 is TGCGCCAGCAGCTCTCTGACAGGGGGGGATTCACCCCTCCACTTT. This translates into CASSSLTGGDSPLHF.